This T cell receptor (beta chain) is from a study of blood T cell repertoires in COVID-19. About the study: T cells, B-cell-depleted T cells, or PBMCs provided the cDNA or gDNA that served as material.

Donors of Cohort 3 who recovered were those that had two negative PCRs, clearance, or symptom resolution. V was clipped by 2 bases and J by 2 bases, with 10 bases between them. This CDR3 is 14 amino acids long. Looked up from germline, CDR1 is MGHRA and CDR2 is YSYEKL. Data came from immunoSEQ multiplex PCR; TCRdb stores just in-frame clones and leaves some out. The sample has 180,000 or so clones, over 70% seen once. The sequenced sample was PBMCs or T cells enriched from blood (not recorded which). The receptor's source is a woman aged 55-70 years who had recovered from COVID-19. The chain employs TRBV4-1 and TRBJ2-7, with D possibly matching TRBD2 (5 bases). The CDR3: CASSQYGKTYEQYF. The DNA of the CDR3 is TGCGCCAGCAGCCAATACGGGAAAACCTACGAGCAGTACTTC.